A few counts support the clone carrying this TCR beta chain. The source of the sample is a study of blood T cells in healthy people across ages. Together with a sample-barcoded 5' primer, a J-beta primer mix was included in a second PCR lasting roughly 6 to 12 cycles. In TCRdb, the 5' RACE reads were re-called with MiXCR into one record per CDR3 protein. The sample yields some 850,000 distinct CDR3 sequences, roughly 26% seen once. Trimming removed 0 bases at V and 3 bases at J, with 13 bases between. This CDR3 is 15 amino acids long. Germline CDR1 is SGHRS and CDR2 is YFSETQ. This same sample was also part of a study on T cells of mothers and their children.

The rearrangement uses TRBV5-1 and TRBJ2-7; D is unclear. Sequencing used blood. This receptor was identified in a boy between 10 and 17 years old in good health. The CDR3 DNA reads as TGCGCCAGCAGCTTGGGCCCCGCTGACCTCTACGAGCAGTACTTC. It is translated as CASSLGPADLYEQYF. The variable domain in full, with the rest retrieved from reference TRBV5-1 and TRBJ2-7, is KAGVTQTPRYLIKTRGQQVTLSCSPISGHRSVSWYQQTPGQGLQFLFEYFSETQRNKGNFPGRFSGRQFSNSRSEMNVSTLELGDSALYLCASSLGPADLYEQYFGPGTRLTVT.